The 15 T cell receptor beta chains in this list originate from one sample, sequenced in a study of blood T cell repertoires in COVID-19 (dated by TCRdb to 2018 to 2021). Library creation used the immunoSEQ multiplex PCR assay. TCRdb holds this immuneACCESS table with in-frame rearrangements only. Some clones are missing; in checked studies, unresolved V genes explain under half, and the rest has no known cause. This sample is represented by approximately 110,000 clones; roughly 84% of them were singletons. In total, the top ten clones hold nearly 0.85% of the sample. Sequencing was done on a sample of peripheral blood. These receptors originate from a woman in her sixties or seventies with acute or convalescent COVID-19.

This clone has just a few counts. The rearrangement links TRBV2 to TRBJ2-2; D is unclear. This CDR3 region has 14 residues. V was cut by 2 bases and J by 4 bases, with 8 bases left in between. The germline CDR1 and CDR2 sequences are SNHLY and FYNNEI. CDR3 amino acids: CASSELKSTGELFF. The DNA for the CDR3 is TGTGCCAGCAGTGAACTAAAGTCCACCGGGGAGCTGTTTTTT. The full variable domain, completed using reference TRBV2 and TRBJ2-2, is EPEVTQTPSHQVTQMGQEVILRCVPISNHLYFYWYRQILGQKVEFLVSFYNNEISEKSEIFDDQFSVERPDGSNFTLKIRSTKLEDSAMYFCASSELKSTGELFFGEGSRLTVL.

The J gene is TRBJ1-5, the V gene TRBV6-6, with 7 positions matching TRBD1. The ends lost 2 bases at V and 6 bases at J; junction bases unmatched: 7. Germline V gene lookup returns CDR1 MNHNY and CDR2 SVGAGI (reference sequence). The CDR3 spans 15 residues. CDR3 coding DNA: TGTGCCAGCAGTTACGAGAGGGGGCAAGGTCAGCCCCAGCATTTT. Translating it yields CASSYERGQGQPQHF.

This clone appeared a single time. The chain employs TRBV13 and TRBJ2-3, with 8 bases lining up with TRBD1. J gave up 6 bases and V 5 bases, and 4 bases lay outside the gene matches. The length of the CDR3 is 13 residues. In germline, CDR1 is PRHDT, CDR2 FYEKMQ (reference sequence). The CDR3 DNA reads as TGTGCCAGCAGCACGCAGGGGGCTGATACGCAGTATTTT. This translates into CASSTQGADTQYF.

In this sample, this clone turned up a few times. Here the CDR3 reads CASSFTGSGNTIYF. The CDR3 bases are TGTGCCAGCAGTTTTACAGGTTCTGGAAACACCATATATTTT. V is TRBV5-4 and J is TRBJ1-3, with a possible D match to TRBD1 (5 bases). Between the trimmed V and J ends, which lost 5 bases and 1 base, there was a span of 10 bases. This CDR3 region has 14 residues. The germline gives CDR1 SGHNT, CDR2 YYREEE (reference sequence).

The chain joins TRBV15 to TRBJ2-7, with 9 bases lining up with TRBD1. CDR1 LNHNV and CDR2 YYDKDF come from the germline V gene (reference sequence). The CDR3 extends over 19 amino acids. Trimming cost V 0 bases and J 1 base; bases outside gene matches: 13. In DNA form, the CDR3 reads TGTGCCACCAGCAGAGATCCAGGCTATGGCGGGACAGGGTCCTACGAGCAGTACTTC. It encodes CATSRDPGYGGTGSYEQYF.

The chain uses TRBV3-1 (or the pseudogene TRBV3-2) and TRBJ1-2, with 7 positions matching TRBD1. Unmatched junction bases numbered 12, after V lost 4 bases and J lost 7 bases. This CDR3 contains 15 residues. Germline V gene lookup returns CDR1 LGHDT and CDR2 YNNKEL (reference sequence). The CDR3 sequence is CASSPIPDRVGGYTF. The DNA for the CDR3 is TGTGCCAGCAGCCCGATCCCTGACAGGGTCGGTGGCTACACCTTC.

J is TRBJ2-3 and V is TRBV6-1; D remains unclear. The germline V and J ends were trimmed by 2 bases and 3 bases, with 6 bases remaining between them. The CDR3 spans 13 residues. Germline assignment: CDR1 MNHNS and CDR2 SASEGT. CDR3 amino acids: CASSEWATDTQYF. CDR3 nucleotide sequence: TGTGCCAGCAGTGAATGGGCGACAGATACGCAGTATTTT.

This chain links TRBV25-1 with TRBJ2-4; 9 bases line up with TRBD2. The CDR3 loop spans 15 amino acids. V lost 1 base and J lost 8; bases outside the gene matches: 6. Germline loops: CDR1 MGHDK, CDR2 SYGVNS. The CDR3 spells CASSESSGVGDIQYF. The CDR3 coding sequence is TGTGCCAGCAGTGAATCTAGCGGGGTGGGAGACATTCAGTACTTC. Full variable domain (remainder filled in from reference TRBV25-1 and TRBJ2-4): EADIYQTPRYLVIGTGKKITLECSQTMGHDKMYWYQQDPGMELHLIHYSYGVNSTEKGDLSSESTVSRIRTEHFPLTLESARPSHTSQYLCASSESSGVGDIQYFGAGTRLSVL.

This chain connects TRBV28 to TRBJ1-6, with 8 bases aligning to TRBD1. Per germline, CDR1 MDHEN and CDR2 SYDVKM. Unmatched junction bases numbered 4, after V lost 4 bases and J lost 14 bases. The CDR3 extends over 12 amino acids. CDR3 sequence reads: CASSSQGATLHF. The CDR3 region has the DNA TGTGCCAGCAGTTCCCAGGGGGCCACCCTCCACTTT. The variable domain in full, completed from reference TRBV28 and TRBJ1-6, reads DVKVTQSSRYLVKRTGEKVFLECVQDMDHENMFWYRQDPGLGLRLIYFSYDVKMKEKGDIPEGYSVSREKKERFSLILESASTNQTSMYLCASSSQGATLHFGNGTRLTVT.

This clone was detected only once. This chain joins TRBV5-4 and TRBJ2-2; D might be TRBD1 (6 bases). Trimming removed 5 bases from V and 6 bases from J, with 14 bases in between. CDR1 is SGHNT and CDR2 is YYREEE in the germline V gene (reference sequence). CDR3 length equals 14 residues. CDR3 coding DNA: TGTGCCAGCAGTTCCGCCAGGGGTGCCGGGGAGCTGTTTTTT. Translated: CASSSARGAGELFF.

The rearrangement uses TRBV4-1 and TRBJ2-7; weak D call: TRBD2 (5 bases). V lost 0 bases and J 3 bases, leaving 12 bases between the germline ends. Looked up from germline, CDR1 is MGHRA and CDR2 is YSYEKL. This CDR3 region has 15 residues. The CDR3 sequence: CASSQERGRIYEQYF. The CDR3 nucleotides are TGCGCCAGCAGCCAAGAACGGGGTCGGATCTACGAGCAGTACTTC.

This chain uses TRBV6-1 with TRBJ2-1; 12 bases fit TRBD2. The CDR3 loop spans 16 amino acids. Germline V gives CDR1 MNHNS, CDR2 SASEGT. V was clipped by 2 bases and J by 2 bases; unmatched bases: 1. CDR3 nucleotide sequence: TGTGCCAGCAGTGAAAGACTAGCGGGAGCCTACAATGAGCAGTTCTTC. Translation gives CASSERLAGAYNEQFF.

V and J are TRBV28 and TRBJ1-5; D gene ambiguous. The CDR3 contains 13 residues. The germline V and J ends were trimmed by 4 bases and 6 bases, with 10 bases remaining between them. The V gene's germline CDR1 is MDHEN and CDR2 SYDVKM. The CDR3 is CASSSRGSQPQHF. The DNA for the CDR3 is TGTGCCAGCAGTTCACGAGGGAGTCAGCCCCAGCATTTT.

The rearrangement uses TRBV6-5 and TRBJ2-1; TRBD2 is a possible D gene (7 bases). This CDR3 spans 13 amino acids. V shed 6 bases and J shed 5 bases, with 11 bases lying between them. Per germline, CDR1 MNHEY and CDR2 SVGAGI. In nucleotides, the CDR3 is TGTGCCAGCAGCGGGGGGCGAGACAATGAGCAGTTCTTC. This gives the protein CASSGGRDNEQFF.

The DNA for the CDR3 is TGTGCCACCAGTGAAACCGCGGAGACCCAGTACTTC. It encodes CATSETAETQYF. V and J are TRBV24-1 and TRBJ2-5; D unclear. V lost 4 bases and J 5 bases, leaving 7 bases between the germline ends. The CDR3 runs 12 residues. Looked up from germline, CDR1 is KGHDR and CDR2 is SFDVKD.